This TCR beta chain was sequenced in a study of cytomegalovirus exposure and HLA in healthy donors. The PCR contained 60 Vbeta and 13 Jbeta primers. This table comes from immunoSEQ multiplex PCR, and its TCRdb copy is limited to in-frame clones, with some not included. Listed are 96,000 or so clones; more than 5.5% falls within the top ten. V was clipped by 2 bases and J by 0 bases, with 7 bases between them. CDR3 length: 14 residues. Germline CDR1 MGHRA, CDR2 YSYEKL. This sequence joins TRBV4-1 and TRBJ1-1; D might be TRBD1 (6 bases). The receptor comes from a girl under 18 in good health and CMV-seropositive. The sample consisted of PBMCs. The CDR3 bases are TGCGCCAGCAGCCAACCAGGGGTGAACACTGAAGCTTTCTTT. Encoded protein: CASSQPGVNTEAFF.